A selection of T cell receptor beta chains follows, all from one sample in a study of T cell changes during pregnancy in multiple sclerosis. Sequenced by immunoSEQ multiplex PCR; TCRdb stores in-frame clones only, minus some. The sample yields 70,000 to 75,000 clones, 80% to 95% seen once. Here the sequenced sample was peripheral blood, taken before pregnancy. Receptors were obtained from a female donor with multiple sclerosis, enrolled in a pregnancy study. Both conserved end residues are part of each CDR3. The D gene is left open where the match is weak. Clone size is stated in some rows and not others, as once, few, many or a class when expanded.

V	J	D	size	DNA	CDR3
TRBV28	TRBJ2-1	TRBD2	NA	TGTGCCAGCAGTTTAATCGAGCGGCTAGCGGGAGCCAATGAGCAGTTCTTC	CASSLIERLAGANEQFF
TRBV4-2	TRBJ1-3	TRBD1	NA	TGTGCCAGCAGCCAAGTCTTCGACAGGGCCGGAAACACCATATATTTT	CASSQVFDRAGNTIYF
TRBV6-6	TRBJ2-1	TRBD1	NA	TGTGCCAGCAGTACTCAAGGACAGGAGTCCTACAATGAGCAGTTCTTC	CASSTQGQESYNEQFF
TRBV11-2	TRBJ1-2	NA	NA	TGTGCCAGCACCGGGGTGGCAAGCGGAGGCTACACCTTC	CASTGVASGGYTF
TRBV2	TRBJ2-1	TRBD2	NA	TGTGCCAGCAGTTCTAGCGGGAACCTCTACAATGAGCAGTTCTTC	CASSSSGNLYNEQFF
TRBV7-2	TRBJ2-5	TRBD1	NA	TGTGCCAGCAGCTACTCCGGCGGACAGGGAAAGACCCAGTACTTC	CASSYSGGQGKTQYF
TRBV27	TRBJ1-4	TRBD1	NA	TGTGCCAGCAGTCTAGTGGGACAGGGGAATGAAAAACTGTTTTTT	CASSLVGQGNEKLFF
TRBV7-6	TRBJ2-7	TRBD2	NA	TGTGCCAGCAGCTTAAAAACTAGCGGGAGTTACGAGCAGTACTTC	CASSLKTSGSYEQYF
TRBV18	TRBJ2-5	NA	NA	TGTGCCAGCTCCCGAAAGCACCAAGAGACCCAGTACTTC	CASSRKHQETQYF
TRBV2	TRBJ2-7	TRBD1	NA	TGTGCCAGCAGTACGGACAGGGAGGTCTACGAGCAGTACTTC	CASSTDREVYEQYF
TRBV9	TRBJ2-6	NA	NA	TGTGCCAGCAGCGTAGTAGTCTCTGGGGCCAACGTCCTGACTTTC	CASSVVVSGANVLTF
TRBV7-9	TRBJ2-1	NA	NA	TGTGCCAGCAGCCCCCGTGTTAGCGGCAACTACAATGAGCAGTTCTTC	CASSPRVSGNYNEQFF
TRBV4-2	TRBJ2-5	NA	few	TGTGCCAGCAGCCAAGGACAGCAAGAGACCCAGTACTTC	CASSQGQQETQYF
TRBV30	TRBJ2-5	TRBD1	NA	TGTGCCTGGGGACAGGGCGTCGAGACCCAGTACTTC	CAWGQGVETQYF
TRBV27	TRBJ2-3	TRBD2	NA	TGTGCCAGTAGCGGGCAGATAAGAGATACGCAGTATTTT	CASSGQIRDTQYF
TRBV6-6	TRBJ1-3	NA	NA	TGTGCCAGCAGTCGACACCGCTCTGGAAACACCATATATTTT	CASSRHRSGNTIYF
TRBV27	TRBJ2-7	NA	NA	TGTGCCAGCAGTTTTGGGAGGTCCTACGAGCAGTACTTC	CASSFGRSYEQYF
TRBV7-6	TRBJ1-1	NA	NA	TGTGCCAGCAGCTTAGCGGGACAGAACACTGAAGCTTTCTTT	CASSLAGQNTEAFF
TRBV15	TRBJ2-7	NA	NA	TGTGCCACCAGCAGATCACCGACAGAAGAGCAGTACTTC	CATSRSPTEEQYF
TRBV9	TRBJ2-1	NA	NA	TGTGCCAGCAGCCAAAGGGAGGGGGAGGTAGCAAATGAGCAGTTCTTC	CASSQREGEVANEQFF
TRBV25-1	TRBJ2-1	TRBD2	NA	TGTGCCAGCAGTGAATTGGAGGTAGCGGGAAGGGATGAGCAGTTCTTC	CASSELEVAGRDEQFF
TRBV30	TRBJ1-2	NA	NA	TGTGCCTGGAGCGCGGGGCCTGGCTACACCTTC	CAWSAGPGYTF
TRBV5-4	TRBJ2-1	TRBD2	NA	TGTGCCAGCAGCGATGGGACTAGCAAGGGAGTAAACAATGAGCAGTTCTTC	CASSDGTSKGVNNEQFF
TRBV11-3	TRBJ2-1	NA	NA	TGTGCCAGCAGCTTCAACCGGAGGGGGCAGTTCTTC	CASSFNRRGQFF
TRBV2	TRBJ1-2	TRBD1	NA	TGTGCCAGCAGTGACCCGGGACAGGCAAACTATGGCTACACCTTC	CASSDPGQANYGYTF
TRBV19	TRBJ2-1	TRBD2	once	TGTGCCAGTAGTATGAGGCGGGAGGCGACTGAGCAGTTCTTC	CASSMRREATEQFF
TRBV10-3	TRBJ2-7	TRBD2	NA	TGTGCCATCAGTGAAAAGAGGACTAGCGGGAGCTACGAGCAGTACTTC	CAISEKRTSGSYEQYF
TRBV11-2	TRBJ1-3	TRBD1	NA	TGTGCCAGCAGCTCGACGGGACAGTCGGTTGGAAACACCATATATTTT	CASSSTGQSVGNTIYF
TRBV6-4	TRBJ2-2	NA	NA	TGTGCCAGCAGTGAGGTAGTGAACACCGGGGAGCTGTTTTTT	CASSEVVNTGELFF
TRBV29-1	TRBJ1-1	NA	NA	TGCAGCGTCGTAGCACCGGGAACTGAAGCTTTCTTT	CSVVAPGTEAFF
TRBV14	TRBJ2-7	TRBD2	NA	TGTGCCAGCAGCCAAGGTCGCCTAGCGGGAAATCTCAACGAGCAGTACTTC	CASSQGRLAGNLNEQYF
TRBV6-5	TRBJ1-2	NA	NA	TGTGCCAGCAGTTCCCCAGGGGAACTTTTCTATGGCTACACCTTC	CASSSPGELFYGYTF
TRBV27	TRBJ2-7	TRBD2	NA	TGTGCCAGCAGTTTAACGGCGGGAGGCTCCTACGAGCAGTACTTC	CASSLTAGGSYEQYF
TRBV2	TRBJ2-1	NA	NA	TGTGCCAGCAGTGAAGACGACAGGTCCCCCATTTCCTACAATGAGCAGTTCTTC	CASSEDDRSPISYNEQFF
TRBV30	TRBJ1-6	NA	NA	TGTGCCTGGGAACAGGGAGCCAATTCACCCCTCCACTTT	CAWEQGANSPLHF
TRBV7-9	TRBJ1-2	NA	NA	TGTGCCAGCAGCCAACCAGGGACTAACTATGGCTACACCTTC	CASSQPGTNYGYTF
TRBV28	TRBJ2-7	NA	NA	TGTGCCAGCACGGGGGAGAGGGTAACCTACGAGCAGTACTTC	CASTGERVTYEQYF
TRBV7-9	TRBJ2-3	NA	NA	TGTGCCAGCAGCCCAAAGCGGGCGGATACGCAGTATTTT	CASSPKRADTQYF
TRBV27	TRBJ2-5	NA	NA	TGTGCCAGCAGTTTATTTTACGATGGGCCGACGGCCTTCGCGGGGGAGACCCAGTACTTC	CASSLFYDGPTAFAGETQYF
TRBV28	TRBJ1-5	NA	many	TGTGCCAGCAGTGCGGGCCTAGCTTCTCAGCCCCAGCATTTT	CASSAGLASQPQHF
TRBV6-5	TRBJ2-5	TRBD1	NA	TGTGCCAGCAGTTTCCTGGCCGGGACAGGGGTAGAGACCCAGTACTTC	CASSFLAGTGVETQYF
TRBV19	TRBJ2-5	NA	NA	TGTGCCAGTAGCCTTGGGCAGAACCCCGTTCAGGAGACCCAGTACTTC	CASSLGQNPVQETQYF
TRBV5-6	TRBJ1-2	TRBD1	NA	TGTGCCAGCAGCCACGTGGACAGGGGCCACCCTTATGGCTACACCTTC	CASSHVDRGHPYGYTF
TRBV5-1	TRBJ1-5	TRBD1	NA	TGCGCCAGCAGCTTGGAGGGACAGGGGGCTCAGCCCCAGCATTTT	CASSLEGQGAQPQHF
TRBV19	TRBJ2-5	TRBD1	NA	TGTGCCAGTAGTCTCGGGACAGGGACAGAGACCCAGTACTTC	CASSLGTGTETQYF
TRBV27	TRBJ2-1	TRBD2	NA	TGTGCCAGCAGGGTATCTAGCGGAGAATACAATGAGCAGTTCTTC	CASRVSSGEYNEQFF
TRBV27	TRBJ2-1	TRBD2	NA	TGTGCCAGCAGTTTCAGCGGGAGTGGTAATGAGCAGTTCTTC	CASSFSGSGNEQFF
TRBV12-5	TRBJ1-2	NA	NA	TGTGCTAGTAGCGGGGGGGAGGGCTACACCTTC	CASSGGEGYTF
TRBV5-5	TRBJ2-7	NA	NA	TGTGCCAGCAGCTTGGCGGGAGTTGGCTACGAGCAGTACTTC	CASSLAGVGYEQYF
TRBV11-2	TRBJ1-1	TRBD1	medium-sized	TGTGCCAGCAGCTTAGCTAAGTGGGACAGAAGAAACACTGAAGCTTTCTTT	CASSLAKWDRRNTEAFF